These 20 T cell receptor beta chains were all obtained from the same sample, sequenced in a study of blood T cell repertoires in COVID-19. The repertoire was sequenced with immunoSEQ multiplex PCR; TCRdb's copy has only in-frame clones and lacks some. The sample lists fewer than 60,000 clones, 80% to 95% seen once, with roughly 1% in the top ten. The sequencing sample was made of peripheral blood. These receptors all stem from a man between 60 and 75 years old with COVID-19, enrolled during active disease.

The rearrangement joins TRBV18 to TRBJ1-2, with TRBD1 matching 8 bases. V was clipped by 1 base and J by 4 bases; unmatched bases: 11. The CDR3 runs to 17 residues. The V gene's germline CDR1 is KGHSH and CDR2 LQKENI. This chain's CDR3 is CASSPLPQGAGFYGYTF. CDR3 coding DNA: TGTGCCAGCTCACCACTCCCCCAGGGGGCTGGATTCTATGGCTACACCTTC.

V gene TRBV5-4 combines with J gene TRBJ1-2; 8 bases agree with TRBD1. In germline, CDR1 is SGHNT, CDR2 YYREEE (reference sequence). This CDR3 region has 16 residues. The ends lost 2 bases at V and 7 bases at J; junction bases unmatched: 13. The CDR3 is CASSFGGPQGAFGYTF. The CDR3 DNA reads as TGTGCCAGCAGCTTTGGAGGACCTCAGGGGGCGTTTGGCTACACCTTC.

Only a few counts were recorded for this clone. The chain joins TRBV11-3 to TRBJ2-2, with D unresolved. CDR1 SGHNT and CDR2 YENEEA come from the germline V gene. The CDR3 sequence is 12 residues long. V was pared by 4 bases and J by 6 bases, with 6 bases between. CDR3 DNA: TGTGCCAGCAGCTCCCTTTCCGGGGAGCTGTTTTTT. This translates into CASSSLSGELFF.

The V gene is TRBV19, the J gene TRBJ2-2; tentative D call: TRBD1 (6 bases). CDR1 and CDR2 from the germline V gene are LNHDA and SQIVND (reference sequence). This CDR3 comprises 15 residues. The V gene lost 4 bases and the J gene lost 1 base, with 10 bases spanning the gap. The CDR3 sequence: CASSNTGMNTGELFF. In DNA, the CDR3 is TGTGCCAGTAGTAATACAGGGATGAACACCGGGGAGCTGTTTTTT.

The rearrangement uses TRBV19 and TRBJ2-1; D perhaps matches TRBD1 (6 bases). Germline-derived CDR1 and CDR2 are LNHDA and SQIVND (reference sequence). V lost 7 bases, J lost 6 bases, and 16 bases lay in between. This CDR3 comprises 14 residues. The CDR3 bases are TGTGCCAGTACCCATACCGGACAGCGCAATGAGCAGTTCTTC. Translation gives CASTHTGQRNEQFF.

V is TRBV6-5 and J is TRBJ1-4; D uncertain. This CDR3 contains 14 residues. Trimming removed 4 bases from V and 2 bases from J, with 8 bases in between. CDR1 and CDR2 from the germline V gene are MNHEY and SVGAGI. CDR3 sequence: CASSWRRTNEKLFF. The CDR3 region has the DNA TGTGCCAGCAGTTGGCGGCGGACTAATGAAAAACTGTTTTTT.

The J gene is TRBJ1-4, the V gene TRBV29-1; 10 positions agree with TRBD1. This CDR3 contains 15 residues. CDR1 is SQVTM, CDR2 ANQGSEA, per germline. V lost 6 bases and J lost 1; bases outside the gene matches: 5. The CDR3 region is CSVRTGGRTNEKLFF. The CDR3 nucleotides are TGCAGCGTACGGACAGGGGGAAGAACTAATGAAAAACTGTTTTTT.

This chain joins TRBV19 and TRBJ1-2; perhaps TRBD1 as D (6 bases). Germline CDR1 is LNHDA and CDR2 is SQIVND (reference sequence). The V gene lost 5 bases and the J gene lost 4 bases, with 14 bases spanning the gap. This CDR3 comprises 14 residues. In DNA form, the CDR3 reads TGTGCCAGTAGTGGCGGGGGGCGACTCTATGGCTACACCTTC. Its translation: CASSGGGRLYGYTF.

V gene TRBV7-9 combines with J gene TRBJ1-6, with TRBD1 identical over 8 bases. The germline gives CDR1 SEHNR, CDR2 FQNEAQ (reference sequence). Trimming cost V 5 bases and J 7 bases; bases outside gene matches: 4. The CDR3 is 14 amino acids. In nucleotides, the CDR3 is TGTGCCAGCAGCGCAGGACAGGGCAATTCACCCCTCCACTTT. This translates into CASSAGQGNSPLHF.

This sequence joins TRBV6-5 and TRBJ1-1; D unclear. The CDR3 covers 13 residues. V lost 5 bases and J lost 1, with 8 bases in between. CDR1 and CDR2 (germline): MNHEY, SVGAGI. CDR3 protein: CASSTSGNTEAFF. The DNA for the CDR3 is TGTGCCAGCAGTACCTCGGGGAACACTGAAGCTTTCTTT.

This clone was picked up one time. The chain joins TRBV4-2 to TRBJ1-2; tentatively, D is TRBD1 (6 bases). Germline CDR1 reads LGHNA; CDR2 reads YNFKEQ. CDR3 size: 14 residues. Between the trimmed V and J ends, which lost 6 bases and 4 bases, there was a span of 15 bases. CDR3 protein: CASRDGGQTYGYTF. The CDR3, as DNA: TGTGCCAGCAGGGATGGGGGACAAACCTATGGCTACACCTTC.

The chain links TRBV5-1 to TRBJ1-6; D remains unclear. This CDR3 has 16 amino acids. Trimming shortened V by 0 bases and J by 0 bases, and 7 bases separated the two germline ends. Germline V lookup: CDR1 SGHRS, CDR2 YFSETQ. The CDR3 sequence: CASSLDGSSYNSPLHF. CDR3 bases: TGCGCCAGCAGCTTGGATGGCAGCTCCTATAATTCACCCCTCCACTTT.

The rearrangement links TRBV6-2 or TRBV6-3 to TRBJ1-2; the D gene is possibly TRBD1 (5 bases). CDR3 length: 16 residues. V lost 2 bases, J lost 3 bases, and 16 bases lay in between. Per the germline V gene, CDR1 is MNHEY and CDR2 is SVGEGT. CDR3 in DNA: TGTGCCAGCAGTTACCCCCTGGGAGGGGCTGACTATGGCTACACCTTC. Encoded protein: CASSYPLGGADYGYTF.

The V gene is TRBV7-2, the J gene TRBJ1-2; D possibly corresponds to TRBD1 (6 bases). Trimming shortened V by 1 base and J by 8 bases, and 11 bases separated the two germline ends. The CDR3 has 13 residues. In germline, CDR1 is SGHTA, CDR2 FQGNSA. The CDR3, as DNA: TGTGCCAGCAGCTTAGAGGGAGGGGGAGGCTACACCTTC. Its translation: CASSLEGGGGYTF.

The chain is built from TRBV28 and TRBJ2-7; a possible D gene is TRBD2 (7 bases). The germline V gene encodes CDR1 MDHEN and CDR2 SYDVKM. This CDR3 contains 16 residues. V was clipped by 7 bases and J by 3 bases, with 22 bases between them. CDR3 in amino acids: CASTQGWGGVGYEQYF. DNA for the CDR3: TGTGCCAGCACCCAAGGGTGGGGGGGCGTTGGCTACGAGCAGTACTTC. Based on the CDR3 plus reference TRBV28 and TRBJ2-7, the full variable domain is DVKVTQSSRYLVKRTGEKVFLECVQDMDHENMFWYRQDPGLGLRLIYFSYDVKMKEKGDIPEGYSVSREKKERFSLILESASTNQTSMYLCASTQGWGGVGYEQYFGPGTRLTVT.

The gene calls are TRBV13 and TRBJ1-2; TRBD1 agrees at 7 bases. This CDR3 has 13 amino acids. CDR1 and CDR2 (germline): PRHDT, FYEKMQ (reference sequence). V trimming: 4 bases; J trimming: 5 bases; junction bases outside the gene matches: 4. Written as DNA, the CDR3 is TGTGCCAGCAGCTCCGACAGGGTTTATGGCTACACCTTC. Its protein product is CASSSDRVYGYTF.

CDR3 protein: CASGKDRRNEKLFF. For the CDR3, the DNA is TGTGCCAGCGGCAAGGACAGGCGTAATGAAAAACTGTTTTTT. J is TRBJ1-4 and V is TRBV27; 7 bases agree with TRBD1. Germline lookup yields CDR1 MNHEY and CDR2 SMNVEV (reference sequence). V gave up 8 bases and J gave up 4 bases; unmatched junction bases: 7. The CDR3 extends over 14 amino acids.

This clone was detected once. CDR3 sequence: CASSSQTGLSNQPQHF. The CDR3, as DNA: TGTGCCAGCAGTTCCCAGACAGGGCTAAGCAATCAGCCCCAGCATTTT. This rearrangement joins TRBV27 to TRBJ1-5, with 7 positions matching TRBD1. This CDR3 has 16 residues. V trimming: 4 bases; J trimming: 1 base; junction bases outside the gene matches: 7. CDR1 and CDR2 from the germline V gene are MNHEY and SMNVEV (reference sequence).

The V call is TRBV7-2, the J call TRBJ2-7, with TRBD2 identical over 8 bases. The CDR3 spans 17 residues. V dropped 0 bases and J dropped 4; count of bases not matched to a gene: 11. Germline V gives CDR1 SGHTA, CDR2 FQGNSA. The CDR3 loop reads CASSLAASGRNPYEQYF. The CDR3 DNA reads as TGTGCCAGCAGCTTAGCGGCCAGCGGGAGAAATCCTTACGAGCAGTACTTC. Based on the CDR3 plus reference TRBV7-2 and TRBJ2-7, the full variable domain is GAGVSQSPSNKVTEKGKDVELRCDPISGHTALYWYRQSLGQGLEFLIYFQGNSAPDKSGLPSDRFSAERTGGSVSTLTIQRTQQEDSAVYLCASSLAASGRNPYEQYFGPGTRLTVT.

In nucleotides, the CDR3 is TGCGCCAGCAGCTTAATGCGTCCCGGGGGCACAGATACGCAGTATTTT. Protein product: CASSLMRPGGTDTQYF. The rearrangement joins TRBV5-1 to TRBJ2-3, with TRBD2 as a possible D gene (5 bases). Germline CDR1 is SGHRS and CDR2 is YFSETQ. The CDR3 consists of 16 residues. V was pared by 2 bases and J by 1 base, with 14 bases between.